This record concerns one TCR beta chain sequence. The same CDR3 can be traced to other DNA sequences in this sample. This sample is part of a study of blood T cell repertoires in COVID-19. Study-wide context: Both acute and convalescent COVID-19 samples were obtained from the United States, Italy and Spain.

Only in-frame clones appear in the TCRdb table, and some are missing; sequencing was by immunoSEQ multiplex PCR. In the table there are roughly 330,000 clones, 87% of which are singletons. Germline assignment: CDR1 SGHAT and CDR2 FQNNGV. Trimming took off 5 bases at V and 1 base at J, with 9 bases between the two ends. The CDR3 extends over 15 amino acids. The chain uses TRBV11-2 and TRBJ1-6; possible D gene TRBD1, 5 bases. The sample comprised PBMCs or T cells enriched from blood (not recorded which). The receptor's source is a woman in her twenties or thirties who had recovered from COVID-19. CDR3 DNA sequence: TGTGCCAGCAGCCTGCAGGGTTCCTATAATTCACCCCTCCACTTT. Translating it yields CASSLQGSYNSPLHF.